Listed here are 20 T cell receptor beta chains from one sample, sequenced in a study of blood T cell repertoires in COVID-19. Repertoires were generated with immunoSEQ multiplex PCR, while TCRdb's copy carries only in-frame clones and drops some. Among roughly 200,000 clones listed, roughly four fifths were seen once. Sequenced input: peripheral blood. These receptors all come from a woman between 35 and 50 years old with COVID-19, enrolled during active disease.

This chain links TRBV18 with TRBJ1-3, with D uncertain. V was cut by 5 bases and J by 5 bases, with 13 bases left in between. From germline, CDR1 is KGHSH and CDR2 LQKENI. The CDR3 is 14 amino acids. CDR3 region: CASSTEGIRNTIYF. CDR3 bases: TGTGCCAGCTCAACGGAGGGCATCAGAAACACCATATATTTT.

J is TRBJ2-2 and V is TRBV9, with TRBD1 identical over 7 bases. The germline gives CDR1 SGDLS, CDR2 YYNGEE. The CDR3 covers 16 residues. V shed 4 bases and J 3 bases; nucleotides not matched to a gene: 9. DNA for the CDR3: TGTGCCAGCAGCCCTCCCAGGGGGTTGTACACCGGGGAGCTGTTTTTT. Its translation is CASSPPRGLYTGELFF.

This chain links TRBV7-9 with TRBJ2-1; 9 bases are shared with TRBD1. Germline loops: CDR1 SEHNR, CDR2 FQNEAQ (reference sequence). This CDR3 is built from 14 residues. The V gene end was trimmed by 8 bases and the J gene end by 5 bases; junction bases not matched to a gene: 7. Here the CDR3 reads CASLRGTGNNEQFF. In nucleotides, the CDR3 is TGTGCCAGCCTGAGGGGGACAGGGAACAATGAGCAGTTCTTC.

As DNA, the CDR3 is TGCAGTGCTAGTCCCAGGACCGACAGGATCTCTGGAAACACCATATATTTT. Translating gives CSASPRTDRISGNTIYF. The V and J genes are TRBV20-1 and TRBJ1-3; the D gene is possibly TRBD1 (6 bases). Germline CDR1 is DFQATT and CDR2 is SNEGSKA (reference sequence). The CDR3 runs to 17 residues. With 3 bases removed from V and 0 bases from J, the gap between germline ends came to 18 bases.

This CDR3 reads CASSRTRFRWAYEQYV. The CDR3 DNA is TGTGCCAGCAGTAGGACACGCTTCCGATGGGCCTACGAGCAGTACGTC. V usage is TRBV6-4 and J usage is TRBJ2-7; perhaps TRBD1 as D (5 bases). Looked up from germline, CDR1 is MRHNA and CDR2 is SNTAGT. V lost 5 bases and J 2 bases, leaving 19 bases between the germline ends. CDR3 length: 16 amino acids.

V gene TRBV5-4 combines with J gene TRBJ1-3; 9 nucleotides align to TRBD1. The junction had 11 bases not matched to a gene; V was cut back by 4 bases and J by 3 bases. The length of the CDR3 is 17 residues. Per the germline V gene, CDR1 is SGHNT and CDR2 is YYREEE (reference sequence). The CDR3 coding sequence is TGTGCCAGCAGCAAAGGTTTGACAGGGGGAGATGGAAACACCATATATTTT. It encodes CASSKGLTGGDGNTIYF.

This clone was detected only once. This rearrangement joins TRBV5-1 to TRBJ1-4; 8 bases line up with TRBD1. The CDR3 runs 13 residues. V dropped 5 bases and J dropped 12; count of bases not matched to a gene: 9. Germline CDR1 and CDR2: SGHRS and YFSETQ. The CDR3, as DNA: TGCGCCAGCAGATACGACAGGGGAGAAGAACTGTTTTTT. It yields the protein CASRYDRGEELFF.

The chain uses TRBV10-3 and TRBJ2-1; maybe TRBD2 (6 bases). V was clipped by 3 bases and J by 7 bases, with 7 bases between them. The germline gives CDR1 ENHRY, CDR2 SYGVKD. The CDR3 runs 12 residues. The CDR3 DNA is TGTGCCATCAGTGATGGGGGGAATGAGCAGTTCTTC. Its translation is CAISDGGNEQFF.

The chain uses TRBV3-1 (or the pseudogene TRBV3-2) and TRBJ1-2; TRBD1 agrees at 10 bases. Looked up from germline, CDR1 is LGHDT and CDR2 is YNNKEL (reference sequence). The junction had 12 bases not matched to a gene; V was cut back by 2 bases and J by 6 bases. The CDR3 sequence is 17 residues long. The CDR3 DNA is TGTGCCAGCAGCCAAAGGGGGGGACAGGGGACCCTCCATGGCTACACCTTC. It translates to CASSQRGGQGTLHGYTF.

V is TRBV3-1 (or the pseudogene TRBV3-2) and J is TRBJ1-2; the match to TRBD1 covers 7 bases. CDR1 is LGHDT, CDR2 YNNKEL, per germline (reference sequence). With V trimmed by 8 bases and J by 3 bases, 3 bases remained unmatched. The CDR3 spans 12 residues. The CDR3 loop is CASGGTDYGYTF. The CDR3 DNA follows: TGTGCCAGCGGGGGGACAGACTATGGCTACACCTTC.

This clone occurred a few times. This chain uses TRBV5-6 with TRBJ1-2, with D possibly matching TRBD1 (6 bases). This CDR3 region has 17 residues. Trimming removed 0 bases at V and 4 bases at J, with 19 bases between. In germline, CDR1 is SGHDT, CDR2 YYEEEE. The CDR3 loop reads CASSLGGQGVFVYGYTF. The CDR3 nucleotides read TGTGCCAGCAGCTTGGGGGGACAAGGGGTTTTTGTCTATGGCTACACCTTC. Based on the CDR3 plus reference TRBV5-6 and TRBJ1-2, the full variable domain is DAGVTQSPTHLIKTRGQQVTLRCSPKSGHDTVSWYQQALGQGPQFIFQYYEEEERQRGNFPDRFSGHQFPNYSSELNVNALLLGDSALYLCASSLGGQGVFVYGYTFGSGTRLTVV.

This clone has only one observation. The rearrangement links TRBV10-2 to TRBJ1-2, with D possibly matching TRBD1 (5 bases). The CDR3 contains 16 residues. V lost 0 bases and J lost 8, with 19 bases in between. The germline gives CDR1 WSHSY, CDR2 SAAADI. This chain's CDR3 is CASSESGHGAGRGYTF. CDR3 bases: TGCGCCAGCAGTGAGTCCGGACACGGAGCGGGAAGGGGCTACACCTTC.

This clone showed up just a few times. CDR3 DNA sequence: TGCGCCAGCAGTGGAGGAAGCTCTGGAAACACCATATATTTT. Translated: CASSGGSSGNTIYF. This sequence joins TRBV10-1 and TRBJ1-3; D uncertain. The CDR3 consists of 14 residues. V gave up 4 bases and J gave up 0 bases, with 7 bases separating them. Germline assignment: CDR1 WNHNN and CDR2 SYGVQD (reference sequence).

This clone has just a few counts. The chain uses TRBV4-2 and TRBJ1-5, with TRBD1 matching 9 bases. CDR3 size: 15 residues. V lost 1 base and J lost 5; bases outside the gene matches: 3. Germline lookup yields CDR1 LGHNA and CDR2 YNFKEQ. CDR3 amino acids: CASSQVGTGYQPQHF. CDR3 nucleotides: TGTGCCAGCAGCCAAGTTGGGACAGGGTATCAGCCCCAGCATTTT.

The chain has TRBV3-1 (or the pseudogene TRBV3-2) and TRBJ2-1, with D perhaps TRBD2 (5 bases). This CDR3 is 16 amino acids long. Germline loops: CDR1 LGHDT, CDR2 YNNKEL (reference sequence). V lost 1 base and J lost 6, with 16 bases in between. The DNA of the CDR3 is TGTGCCAGCAGCCAAGGGCTCGTGGGAGCCTCCAATGAGCAGTTCTTC. Amino acid sequence: CASSQGLVGASNEQFF.

The chain joins TRBV29-1 to TRBJ1-1; TRBD1 agrees at 9 bases. This CDR3 is 14 amino acids long. The ends lost 3 bases at V and 1 base at J; junction bases unmatched: 3. The germline CDR1 and CDR2 sequences are SQVTM and ANQGSEA. The CDR3 region has the DNA TGCAGCGTTGAGGGGGGACAGGGGAACACTGAAGCTTTCTTT. It is translated as CSVEGGQGNTEAFF.

This chain links TRBV7-6 with TRBJ2-3; D might be TRBD2 (5 bases). The CDR3 consists of 17 residues. V shed 1 base and J shed 0 bases, with 14 bases lying between them. Germline V gene data show CDR1 as SGHVS and CDR2 as FNYEAQ. For the CDR3, the DNA is TGTGCCAGCAGCTTAGGTCGCGGACTTTCTAGCACAGATACGCAGTATTTT. Translated: CASSLGRGLSSTDTQYF.

This clone was counted between two and nine times. The rearrangement joins TRBV9 to TRBJ1-1; D gene unclear. CDR1 SGDLS and CDR2 YYNGEE come from the germline V gene. CDR3 length: 15 amino acids. The V end lost 0 bases, the J end lost 3 bases, and 12 bases lay between the germline ends. As DNA, the CDR3 is TGTGCCAGCAGCGTAGGTTGGGCGCCGGACACTGAAGCTTTCTTT. It translates to CASSVGWAPDTEAFF.

This chain's CDR3 is CAWRAAGGRYEQYF. The CDR3 DNA follows: TGTGCCTGGAGGGCAGCGGGAGGGAGGTACGAGCAGTACTTC. This rearrangement joins TRBV30 to TRBJ2-7; 10 bases line up with TRBD2. After removal of 3 bases from V and 4 bases from J, the junction contained 6 bases not matched to a gene. CDR1 is GTSNPN, CDR2 SVGIG, per germline (reference sequence). The CDR3 is 14 amino acids.

The chain links TRBV5-1 to TRBJ1-3, with a possible D match to TRBD1 (5 bases). The CDR3 runs 17 residues. Germline loops: CDR1 SGHRS, CDR2 YFSETQ. Deletions cut 0 bases from V and 0 bases from J, with 13 bases between. The CDR3 loop reads CASSLGVWGSSGNTIYF. The DNA of the CDR3 is TGCGCCAGCAGCTTGGGGGTATGGGGCAGCTCTGGAAACACCATATATTTT.